Listed below are T cell receptor beta chains from one sample, sequenced in a study of blood T cell repertoires in COVID-19. The table came from immunoSEQ multiplex PCR; TCRdb's copy has only in-frame clones and leaves some out. The sample records under 300,000 clones, more than 75% being singletons. The sequenced material came from peripheral blood. These receptors originate from a woman between 35 and 50 years old who had recovered from COVID-19. The CDR3 runs from the conserved cysteine through the conserved F or W. The D gene is left open where the match is weak. Rows give clone size only sometimes, using once, few, many, or a class for an expanded clone.

>NA|TRBD1|TRBV5-8|TRBJ1-5
TGTGCCAGCAGCGCCGGGACAGTTAGCAATCAGCCCCAGCATTTT
CASSAGTVSNQPQHF
>NA|NA|TRBV7-2|TRBJ2-7
TGTGCCACCCACGATGGGGGCGCGAGGGAGCAGTACTTC
CATHDGGAREQYF
>NA|NA|TRBV11-1|TRBJ2-5
TGTGCCAGCAGCGCCGGACAGCAAGAGACCCAGTACTTC
CASSAGQQETQYF
>NA|TRBD1|TRBV4-2|TRBJ1-5
TGTGCCAGCAGCCAAGATTGGCAGGGGGCTCAGCCCCAGCATTTT
CASSQDWQGAQPQHF
>once|TRBD2|TRBV30|TRBJ2-7
TGTGCCTGGAGTACTAGCGGCCTAGTCCACGAGCAGTACTTC
CAWSTSGLVHEQYF
>NA|TRBD1|TRBV6-2/TRBV6-3|TRBJ1-2
TGTGCCAGCAGTCGGACAGGGAAATATGGCTACACCTTC
CASSRTGKYGYTF
>once|NA|TRBV12-3/TRBV12-4|TRBJ2-2
TGTGCCAGCAGACAGACAGGTCCCGGGGAGCTGTTTTTT
CASRQTGPGELFF
>many|NA|TRBV29-1|TRBJ1-5
TGCAGCATTTCTGGGGGCGGTGGCAATCAGCCCCAGCATTTT
CSISGGGGNQPQHF
>NA|NA|TRBV7-2|TRBJ1-4
TGTGCCAGCAGCACCCGCGGACAGAATAATGAAAAACTGTTTTTT
CASSTRGQNNEKLFF
>NA|NA|TRBV9|TRBJ2-2
TGTGCCAGCAGCGGAGGCGGGATGAACACCGGGGAGCTGTTTTTT
CASSGGGMNTGELFF
>NA|NA|TRBV24-1|TRBJ2-1
TGTGCCACCAGTGATCCTGCTAGGGGTGAGCAGTTCTTC
CATSDPARGEQFF
>NA|TRBD2|TRBV30|TRBJ2-3
TGTGCCTGGAGTTGGCTAGCGGGAGTGGCAGATACGCAGTATTTT
CAWSWLAGVADTQYF
>few|NA|TRBV19|TRBJ1-1
TGTGCCAGTAGTATAGGGAAGAGGGGGGGGTTGTGGACTGAAGCTTTCTTT
CASSIGKRGGLWTEAFF
>NA|TRBD1|TRBV5-1|TRBJ1-4
TGCGCCAGCAGCTTGTCCCTTTCAGGGGGGACTAATGAAAAACTGTTTTTT
CASSLSLSGGTNEKLFF
>NA|TRBD2|TRBV11-2|TRBJ2-1
TGTGCCAGCAACCCTAGGAGCGGGCTAGCGGGAGAAGATGAGCAGTTCTTC
CASNPRSGLAGEDEQFF
>NA|TRBD1|TRBV5-5|TRBJ2-2
TGTGCCAGCAGCCACGGGACAGGGGGGACCGGGGAGCTGTTTTTT
CASSHGTGGTGELFF
>NA|NA|TRBV5-1|TRBJ2-1
TGCGCCAGCAGCTTGCCGGTCGACTACCTCAATGAGCAGTTCTTC
CASSLPVDYLNEQFF
>NA|NA|TRBV20-1|TRBJ2-1
TGCAGTGCTAGAGACATCAATGAGCAGTTCTTC
CSARDINEQFF
>NA|NA|TRBV14|TRBJ1-2
TGTGCCAGCAGCCAGACAGTTTTGGGGCGATATGGCTACACCTTC
CASSQTVLGRYGYTF
>NA|NA|TRBV5-8|TRBJ2-5
TGTGCCAGCAGCCCCGGACTACGGCGAGAGACCCAGTACTTC
CASSPGLRRETQYF
>NA|NA|TRBV3-1/TRBV3-2|TRBJ1-5
TGTGCCAGCAGCCAAGAGTCGGGGGAGCGGCCCCAGCATTTT
CASSQESGERPQHF
>NA|NA|TRBV5-4|TRBJ1-2
TGTGCCACCAGCCCCCAAGGGAGGGACTATGGCTACACCTTC
CATSPQGRDYGYTF
>few|NA|TRBV7-9|TRBJ1-5
TGTGCCAGCAGCCCCGGTGGAGCGGGCAATCAGCCCCAGCATTTT
CASSPGGAGNQPQHF
>NA|TRBD2|TRBV30|TRBJ2-2
TGTGCCTTCCCGGGACTAGCGAACACCGGGGAGCTGTTTTTT
CAFPGLANTGELFF
>NA|TRBD1|TRBV29-1|TRBJ1-2
TGCAGCGTTGAAGGGCAGGGGGAGTATGGCTACACCTTC
CSVEGQGEYGYTF
>NA|TRBD2|TRBV3-1/TRBV3-2|TRBJ2-2
TGTGCCAGCAGCCTCGGGGCTAGCGGGATCCTGTTTTTT
CASSLGASGILFF
>few|TRBD1|TRBV5-1|TRBJ1-2
TGCGCCAGCAGCCAGACCCCGACAGGGATAAACTATGGCTACACCTTC
CASSQTPTGINYGYTF
>NA|NA|TRBV6-6|TRBJ1-2
TGTGCCAGTATTAAAACTAACTATGGCTACACCTTC
CASIKTNYGYTF
>NA|TRBD1|TRBV9|TRBJ2-5
TGTGCCAGCAGCGCACCGACAGGGGGCGTAGAGACCCAGTACTTC
CASSAPTGGVETQYF
>NA|NA|TRBV6-5|TRBJ2-1
TGTGCCAGCACCCTCTCGGAGGTGGGCAATGAGCAGTTCTTC
CASTLSEVGNEQFF
>NA|TRBD1|TRBV27|TRBJ1-5
TGTGCCAGCAGCAAAAACAGGGGGGGGATGGGGCCCCAGCATTTT
CASSKNRGGMGPQHF